This entry describes one TCR beta chain. Its cognate antigen is unknown. This entry belongs to a study of vaccination and CD4 T cells after COVID-19. Study-level information: Stimulation of the cells used overlapping spike peptide pools from SARS-CoV-2 and from the common cold coronaviruses HCoV-NL63, HCoV-OC43 and HCoV-229E. Each of the control cultures got a CEFX pool, an HIV-1 Nef pool, or no peptide.

The Oncomine TCR Beta short-read assay sequenced DNA from cultured CD4+ T cells. Cultures of CD4+ T cells served as the source for extracting genomic DNA. Via MiXCR, TCRdb re-called the PCR reads, giving one row per CDR3 protein. The data hold fewer than 15,000 distinct CDR3 sequences, with 41% observed a single time. The CDR3 is 16 amino acids. J lost 0 bases, V lost 3 bases, and 5 bases had no gene match. Germline CDR1 MGHRA, CDR2 YSYEKL. This sample's treatment: approximately 9-day PBMC culture with coronavirus spike peptide pools or control peptides (ViraFEST assay). ViraFEST used peptide pools to expand antigen-specific T cells and subsequently sequenced their TCRs.

This chain joins TRBV4-1 and TRBJ1-5; 7 bases match TRBD1. The sample consisted of CD4+ T cells from blood, cultured in vitro, taken after SARS-CoV-2 vaccination. This receptor was identified in a human donor who had recovered from COVID-19. In nucleotides, the CDR3 is TGCGCCAGCAGCCAGTCCGGGACAGATAGCAATCAGCCCCAGCATTTT. Its translation: CASSQSGTDSNQPQHF.